This entry describes one T cell receptor beta chain. This clone's antigen is unknown. The sample holds no much larger clone one base away, and base qualities are not on file. Libraries were prepared through 5' RACE. The sample was run on an Illumina HiSeq 2500. A second PCR of about 6 to 11 cycles was run with a J-beta primer mix and a sample-barcoded 5' primer. Each TCR beta cDNA molecule received a unique molecular identifier from a template-switch 5' adaptor carrying 12 random nucleotides. Each sample yielded at least 2.5 million CDR3-containing paired-end reads. All of the RNA was converted into first-strand cDNA using the Mint cDNA synthesis kit, with a TRBC-specific oligonucleotide serving as the primer. Following uracil-DNA glycosylase treatment, a first 18-cycle PCR with universal primers M1SS and BC2_uni_R was performed on all cDNA. As for how the authors treated the data: Normalization of each sample was performed by random selection of 1 million high-quality reads, each carrying a distinct molecular identifier. Reads sharing molecular identifiers were discarded rather than binned into consensus sequences. MiTCR, set to a Q25 quality threshold and the strictest error-elimination algorithm, was used for CDR3 identification, clonotype clustering and error correction. Lower-bound total TCR beta diversity was estimated with a nonparametric unseen species model using Euler transformation. Starting from the raw public reads, TCRdb applied fastp trimming at Q25, assembled clones with MiXCR and retained in-frame beta chains. Every distinct CDR3 protein forms one entry, paired with its most common genes and DNA. These V and J calls are TCRdb output, not the study's own analysis. The sample table contains over a million distinct CDR3 sequences; only one count was recorded for 35% to 45% of them. The ten most abundant clones make up just over 4% of the sample.

The data are from a study of blood T cells in healthy people across ages (dated by TCRdb to the mid-2010s). With regard to the full study: In model experiments, template switching captured roughly one uniquely barcoded TCR beta cDNA molecule for every two T cells. The donors were split into four age groups: young (average about 16 years), middle-aged (about 40), aged (about 62) and long-lived (82). To avoid experimental bias, donors of different ages were distributed randomly across sequencing lanes. Using the same blood draw, the study looked at two additional independent replicas of 1 million unique cDNA reads for two donors, one aged 18 to 30 and the other aged 80 or older. Age-related changes in TCR beta repertoire diversity were measured in the study by deep sequencing normalized with unique cDNA molecular identifiers.

From the germline V gene, CDR1 is ENHRY and CDR2 is SYGVKD. Taken from cysteine to phenylalanine, the CDR3 has 15 residues. Of all the DNA, just the CDR3 is kept, 45 bases in frame from base 1. A distance of 11 bases separates the germline ends of V and J, which lose 0 bases and 5 bases respectively. The paper as a whole reports these results and caveats: There was a strong correlation between observed TCR beta diversity and the percentage of naive T cells measured by flow cytometry. The long-lived group showed more naive CD4+ T cells, fewer expanded clones and increased TCR diversity than the aged group, suggesting age selection. Because donor CMV infection status was unknown, age-related changes in expanded clonotypes were potentially confounded. Bulk unsorted PBMC profiling prevented conclusive comparison of naive and antigen-experienced compartments. As age increased, observed TCR beta diversity per million T cells dropped in a roughly linear way, and a significant reduction was already evident by age about 40. Estimates of total diversity based on one million sequenced T cells were considered lower bounds and underestimates.

The approximately 40 donors, aged about 6 to 95 years, were systemically healthy Caucasian individuals from Russia. Each donor gave 9 to 10 milliliters of peripheral blood, collected into EDTA-treated Vacutainer tubes. Ficoll-Paque density-gradient centrifugation was used to isolate PBMCs, with at least 7 million per sample. Total RNA was extracted from PBMCs with Trizol reagent, with at least 5 micrograms obtained per sample. Naive CD45RAhigh/CD27high T cell percentages were measured by flow cytometry on a PBMC aliquot from every donor. This receptor chain uses TRBV10-3 and TRBJ1-5; too little of a D gene remains to name it. This receptor was obtained from a woman aged 18-29 years in good health. Material: blood. The CDR3 protein sequence reads: CAISESMEGYQPQHF. The bases read TGTGCCATCAGTGAGTCGATGGAGGGATATCAGCCCCAGCATTTT.